The rows below give T cell receptor beta chains drawn from one sample of a study of blood T cell repertoires in COVID-19. The table came from immunoSEQ multiplex PCR; TCRdb's copy has only in-frame clones and leaves some out. This table holds about 29,000 clones, approximately 87% found once. The sample comprised peripheral blood. These receptors all come from a human donor with active COVID-19. The donor label of this sample is uncertain. Each CDR3 is given with its conserved first and last residue. A D gene is named only where the DNA matches it firmly. The size entry is marked missing in some rows and otherwise reads once, few, many or a size class.

TRBJ1-6,NA,TRBV7-9,NA,CASSLGVLGASYNSPLHF,TGTGCCAGCAGCTTAGGGGTCCTGGGGGCTTCCTATAATTCACCCCTCCACTTT
TRBJ1-2,TRBD1,TRBV5-1,NA,CASSQGQGGYGYTF,TGCGCCAGCAGCCAGGGACAGGGGGGCTATGGCTACACCTTC
TRBJ1-1,TRBD1,TRBV2,NA,CASRGQGRIMNTEAFF,TGTGCCAGCAGGGGACAGGGCCGAATTATGAACACTGAAGCTTTCTTT
TRBJ2-2,TRBD2,TRBV5-4,NA,CASSPGGRDTGELFF,TGTGCCAGCAGCCCGGGGGGGCGGGACACCGGGGAGCTGTTTTTT
TRBJ2-1,TRBD1,TRBV7-8,NA,CASSLPGTGDNEQFF,TGTGCCAGCAGCCTCCCCGGGACAGGGGACAATGAGCAGTTCTTC
TRBJ2-7,TRBD1,TRBV10-3,NA,CAIRPQGASYEQYF,TGTGCCATCAGACCACAGGGGGCTTCCTACGAGCAGTACTTC
TRBJ2-7,NA,TRBV28,NA,CASRAEGYEQYF,TGTGCCAGCAGGGCCGAGGGCTACGAGCAGTACTTC
TRBJ1-1,TRBD1,TRBV19,NA,CASSPGRDRGSKAFF,TGTGCCAGTAGTCCTGGGCGGGACAGGGGGTCGAAAGCTTTCTTT
TRBJ2-1,NA,TRBV7-3,NA,CASSLDDINEQFF,TGTGCCAGCAGCTTAGACGACATCAATGAGCAGTTCTTC
TRBJ2-5,NA,TRBV28,NA,CASSFAGASQETQYF,TGTGCCAGCAGTTTCGCGGGCGCTTCTCAAGAGACCCAGTACTTC
TRBJ1-5,NA,TRBV5-5,few,CASSLETFSNQPQHF,TGTGCCAGCAGCCTAGAAACTTTTAGCAATCAGCCCCAGCATTTT
TRBJ2-7,TRBD1,TRBV28,NA,CASSLPGQGYEQYF,TGTGCCAGCAGTTTGCCGGGACAGGGCTACGAGCAGTACTTC
TRBJ1-6,TRBD1,TRBV29-1,once,CSVGTGGNSPLHF,TGCAGCGTCGGGACAGGGGGAAATTCACCCCTCCACTTT
TRBJ2-5,NA,TRBV12-3/TRBV12-4,NA,CASTLSGGGTQYF,TGTGCCAGCACCTTGTCCGGGGGAGGGACCCAGTACTTC
TRBJ2-5,TRBD1,TRBV28,NA,CASSLSTGGYQETQYF,TGTGCCAGCAGTTTAAGTACAGGGGGATATCAAGAGACCCAGTACTTC
TRBJ2-3,NA,TRBV9,NA,CASSVDSRISADTQYF,TGTGCCAGCAGCGTAGATTCTAGGATCTCCGCAGATACGCAGTATTTT
TRBJ2-2,NA,TRBV7-9,NA,CASSLTQGINTGELFF,TGTGCCAGCAGCTTAACTCAGGGGATTAACACCGGGGAGCTGTTTTTT
TRBJ2-1,NA,TRBV29-1,NA,CSVARENSYNEQFF,TGCAGCGTTGCACGGGAGAACTCCTACAATGAGCAGTTCTTC
TRBJ1-2,NA,TRBV11-1,once,CASSLSWTSGYTF,TGTGCCAGCAGCTTGTCTTGGACTTCGGGCTACACCTTC
TRBJ2-1,TRBD2,TRBV29-1,NA,CSVEEPSGSWGEQFF,TGCAGCGTTGAAGAGCCTAGCGGGAGCTGGGGTGAGCAGTTCTTC
TRBJ2-7,TRBD1,TRBV6-6,NA,CASSYRVTGGPYEQYF,TGTGCCAGCAGTTACAGGGTGACAGGGGGGCCCTACGAGCAGTACTTC
TRBJ2-1,TRBD2,TRBV10-1,NA,CASSESGGNEQFF,TGCGCCAGCAGTGAGTCGGGAGGGAATGAGCAGTTCTTC
TRBJ2-7,NA,TRBV21-1,NA,CASRCGQEYEQYF,TGTGCCAGCAGATGCGGACAGGAGTACGAGCAGTACTTC
TRBJ1-4,TRBD1,TRBV5-1,few,CASSPSGTATNEKLFF,TGCGCCAGCAGCCCGTCCGGGACAGCAACTAATGAAAAACTGTTTTTT